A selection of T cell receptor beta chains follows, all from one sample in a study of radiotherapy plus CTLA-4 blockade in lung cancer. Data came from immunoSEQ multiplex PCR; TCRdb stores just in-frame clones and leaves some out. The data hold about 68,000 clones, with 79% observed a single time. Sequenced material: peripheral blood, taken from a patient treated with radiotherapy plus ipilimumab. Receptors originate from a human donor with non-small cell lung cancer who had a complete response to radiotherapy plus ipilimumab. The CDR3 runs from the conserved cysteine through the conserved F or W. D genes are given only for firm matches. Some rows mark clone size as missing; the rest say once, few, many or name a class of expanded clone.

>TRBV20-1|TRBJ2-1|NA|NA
CSAREGMFF
TGCAGTGCTAGAGAGGGGATGTTCTTC
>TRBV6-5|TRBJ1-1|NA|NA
CASSPERSTEAFF
TGTGCCAGCAGCCCAGAGCGTTCCACTGAAGCTTTCTTT
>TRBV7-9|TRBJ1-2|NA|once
CASSFALLQNYGYTF
TGTGCCAGCAGCTTTGCCCTCCTACAAAACTATGGCTACACCTTC
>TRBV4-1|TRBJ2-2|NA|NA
CASSQDEGLVNGELFF
TGCGCCAGCAGCCAAGATGAGGGGCTAGTAAACGGGGAGCTGTTTTTT
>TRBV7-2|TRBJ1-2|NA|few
CASSLVNYGYTF
TGTGCCAGCAGCTTAGTGAACTATGGCTACACCTTC
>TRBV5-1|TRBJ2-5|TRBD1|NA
CASSLLTGQETQYF
TGCGCCAGCAGCTTACTGACAGGGCAAGAGACCCAGTACTTC
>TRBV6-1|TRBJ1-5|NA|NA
CASSGGELGNQPQHF
TGTGCCAGCAGTGGTGGGGAGCTGGGCAATCAGCCCCAGCATTTT
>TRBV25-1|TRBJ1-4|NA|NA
CASSELGGADEKLFF
TGTGCCAGCAGTGAACTAGGAGGGGCTGATGAAAAACTGTTTTTT
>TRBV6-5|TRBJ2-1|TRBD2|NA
CASSYMGGGRGDEQFF
TGTGCCAGCAGTTATATGGGCGGCGGGAGAGGGGATGAGCAGTTCTTC
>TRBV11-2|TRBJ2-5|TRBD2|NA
CASSPTSARETQYF
TGTGCCAGCAGCCCGACTAGCGCTAGAGAGACCCAGTACTTC
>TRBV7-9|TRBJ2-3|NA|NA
CASSLRGGTFSTDTQYF
TGTGCCAGCAGCTTAAGAGGGGGGACTTTTAGCACAGATACGCAGTATTTT
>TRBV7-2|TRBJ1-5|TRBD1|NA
CASSAQGAGGNQPQHF
TGTGCCAGCAGCGCACAGGGGGCCGGTGGCAATCAGCCCCAGCATTTT
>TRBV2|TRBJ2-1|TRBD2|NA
CASTTKSGRADNEQFF
TGTGCCAGCACTACGAAAAGCGGGAGGGCCGACAATGAGCAGTTCTTC
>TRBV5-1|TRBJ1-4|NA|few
CASSLGGSINEKLFF
TGCGCCAGCAGCTTGGGAGGCAGCATTAATGAAAAACTGTTTTTT
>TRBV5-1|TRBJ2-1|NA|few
CASSFSGEWSEQFF
TGCGCCAGCAGCTTCTCGGGGGAGTGGTCTGAGCAGTTCTTC
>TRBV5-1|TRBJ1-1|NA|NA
CASSLAQASIEAFF
TGCGCCAGCAGCTTGGCGCAGGCGTCGATAGAAGCTTTCTTT
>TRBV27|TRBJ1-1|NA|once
CASGGWRYTEAFF
TGTGCCAGTGGGGGGTGGAGGTACACTGAAGCTTTCTTT
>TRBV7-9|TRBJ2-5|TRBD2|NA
CASSLLSGGAETQYF
TGTGCCAGCAGCTTACTCAGCGGGGGGGCAGAGACCCAGTACTTC
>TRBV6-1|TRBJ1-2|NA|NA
CASSDRNNYGYTF
TGTGCCAGCAGTGATCGGAATAACTATGGCTACACCTTC
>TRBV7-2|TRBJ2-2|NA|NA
CASSLGLGELFF
TGTGCCAGCAGCTTAGGTCTCGGGGAGCTGTTTTTT
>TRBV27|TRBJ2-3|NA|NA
CASSKTRPGGRTDTQYF
TGTGCCAGCAGTAAAACCCGCCCAGGGGGGAGAACAGATACGCAGTATTTT
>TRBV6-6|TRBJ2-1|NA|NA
CASSYPQGNEQFF
TGTGCCAGCAGTTACCCTCAGGGTAATGAGCAGTTCTTC